This TCR beta chain comes out of a study of T cell responses to AZD1222 COVID-19 vaccine. Overall study results and limits: Vaccination with two AZD1222 doses was followed by a rise in Spike-specific TCR breadth and depth.

Sequencing was performed with immunoSEQ multiplex PCR; in TCRdb, only in-frame clones are kept and a portion is missing. The repertoire consists of more than 95,000 clones, with 86% occurring once and the leading ten covering 17%. Trimming shortened V by 1 base and J by 2 bases, and 6 bases separated the two germline ends. The CDR3 is 14 amino acids. From germline, CDR1 is LGHNA and CDR2 YSLEER. Comments on this clone: Its antigen is not known.

Sequencing was performed on peripheral blood, taken 28 days after the second AZD1222 dose. The V gene is TRBV4-3, the J gene TRBJ1-5; tentatively, D is TRBD1 (6 bases). The receptor comes from an adult who received the AZD1222 COVID-19 vaccine. The CDR3 loop reads CASSQGQGNQPQHF. The CDR3, as DNA: TGCGCCAGCAGCCAAGGACAGGGCAATCAGCCCCAGCATTTT.